The 22 T cell receptor beta chains given below trace back to one sample, sequenced in a study of shared clonotypes between healthy human individuals. Sequencing used immunoSEQ multiplex PCR; TCRdb keeps in-frame clones, though not all of them. The table has 1,400,000 or so clones, approximately 98.5% seen once; the top ten hold approximately 0.4%. Sequencing was carried out using naive CD4+ T cells sorted from blood. Subset indicated: CD45RA+ positively selected. The receptor source for this set is a young man in good health.

This chain links TRBV19 with TRBJ1-1; possibly TRBD1 for D (5 bases). The CDR3 is 14 residues long. V lost 6 bases to trimming and J lost 0 bases, with 11 bases between them. Germline loops: CDR1 LNHDA, CDR2 SQIVND (reference sequence). The chain's CDR3 is CASRVTAMNTEAFF. Written as DNA, the CDR3 is TGTGCCAGTAGGGTGACAGCGATGAACACTGAAGCTTTCTTT.

This sequence joins TRBV18 and TRBJ2-3; 7 bases agree with TRBD2. CDR1 KGHSH and CDR2 LQKENI come from the germline V gene. The CDR3 runs to 16 residues. With 0 bases clipped from V and 4 bases from J, the junction kept 7 bases outside the gene matches. The CDR3, as DNA: TGTGCCAGCTCACCACCGGCGGGAGTTCTCCCAGATACGCAGTATTTT. Protein product: CASSPPAGVLPDTQYF.

This chain connects TRBV5-1 to TRBJ2-5, with no clear D. This CDR3 is 16 amino acids long. The ends were cut back, 2 bases at V and 1 base at J, with 15 bases in the middle. Germline V gene sequence: CDR1 SGHRS, CDR2 YFSETQ. The chain's CDR3 is CASSFLGSRTQETQYF. Here the CDR3 DNA reads TGCGCCAGCAGCTTTTTGGGTTCAAGGACCCAAGAGACCCAGTACTTC.

The gene calls are TRBV28 and TRBJ2-1; a possible D gene is TRBD1 (5 bases). This CDR3 has 14 amino acids. V lost 4 bases and J lost 2, with 9 bases in between. CDR1 and CDR2 (germline): MDHEN, SYDVKM. The CDR3 DNA follows: TGTGCCAGCAGTTACACAGGCGCCTACAATGAGCAGTTCTTC. Translating gives CASSYTGAYNEQFF.

The chain is built from TRBV2 and TRBJ2-7; D might be TRBD1 (6 bases). Trimming removed 5 bases from V and 1 base from J, with 15 bases in between. The CDR3 sequence is 15 residues long. Germline assignment: CDR1 SNHLY and CDR2 FYNNEI. The CDR3 here is CASSSFNRDSYEQYF. In DNA form, the CDR3 reads TGTGCCAGCAGTTCCTTTAACAGGGATTCCTACGAGCAGTACTTC.

The chain links TRBV6-5 to TRBJ2-7; unclear D gene. Germline V lookup: CDR1 MNHEY, CDR2 SVGAGI. The CDR3 is 16 residues long. The ends were cut back, 0 bases at V and 6 bases at J, with 18 bases in the middle. CDR3 protein: CASSYSSAEPLGEQYF. CDR3 DNA sequence: TGTGCCAGCAGTTACTCGTCGGCGGAGCCCCTAGGCGAGCAGTACTTC.

For this clone: Other DNA sequences in the same sample also yield this CDR3. The V gene is TRBV6-5, the J gene TRBJ1-5, with 8 bases identical to TRBD1. Germline-derived CDR1 and CDR2 are MNHEY and SVGAGI. CDR3 length: 15 amino acids. J gave up 4 bases and V 5 bases, and 7 bases lay outside the gene matches. The CDR3 DNA follows: TGTGCCAGCAGTCCCAGGACAGGGCGGAATCAGCCCCAGCATTTT. Protein: CASSPRTGRNQPQHF.

The chain couples TRBV21-1 to TRBJ2-1; the D call TRBD1 from the table was never checked on the DNA. TRBV21-1 constitutes a pseudogene. The CDR3 has 15 residues. The CDR3 region has the DNA TGTGCCAGCAGCAAGTGCCACAGGGCCTACAATGAGCAGTTCTTC. Its protein product is CASSKCHRAYNEQFF.

V gene TRBV2 combines with J gene TRBJ1-2; D is unresolved. The CDR3 runs 12 residues. Germline V gene sequence: CDR1 SNHLY, CDR2 FYNNEI. Trimming left V 8 bases short and J 4 bases short, with 11 bases between. The CDR3 spells CASAEGGYGYTF. As DNA, the CDR3 is TGTGCCAGCGCAGAAGGTGGCTATGGCTACACCTTC.

The chain carries TRBV4-3 and TRBJ2-2; TRBD1 is a possible D gene (6 bases). Germline assignment: CDR1 LGHNA and CDR2 YSLEER. This CDR3 has 15 residues. The V end lost 0 bases, the J end lost 5 bases, and 10 bases lay between the germline ends. In DNA, the CDR3 is TGCGCCAGCAGCCAAGATGGACAGCTTACCGGGGAGCTGTTTTTT. The encoded protein is CASSQDGQLTGELFF.

The rearrangement joins TRBV10-2 to TRBJ2-7; D may correspond to TRBD1 or TRBD2 (5 bases each). Germline values: CDR1 WSHSY, CDR2 SAAADI. V was trimmed by 6 bases and J by 0 bases, leaving 18 bases between them. The CDR3 has 16 amino acids. CDR3 protein: CASRPLRDGDSYEQYF. The CDR3 DNA sequence: TGCGCCAGCAGACCACTCCGGGACGGAGACTCCTACGAGCAGTACTTC.

The J gene is TRBJ2-5, the V gene TRBV13; 9 bases align to TRBD1. From germline, CDR1 is PRHDT and CDR2 FYEKMQ (reference sequence). This CDR3 comprises 15 residues. Trimming cost V 3 bases and J 4 bases; bases outside gene matches: 6. The CDR3 bases are TGTGCCAGCAGCTTTTTCGGGACAGGGTCAGAGACCCAGTACTTC. Protein: CASSFFGTGSETQYF.

This chain uses TRBV28 with TRBJ2-3, with TRBD2 identical over 10 bases. V dropped 4 bases and J dropped 2; count of bases not matched to a gene: 9. The CDR3 length is 17 residues. Germline assignment: CDR1 MDHEN and CDR2 SYDVKM. The CDR3 bases are TGTGCCAGCAGTTCCCAACCTAGCGGGGGCTACACAGATACGCAGTATTTT. Translating gives CASSSQPSGGYTDTQYF.

This clone was detected only once. The V gene is TRBV10-2, the J gene TRBJ1-4, with 12 positions matching TRBD1. Losses at the gene ends were 0 bases for V and 10 bases for J; bases not matched to a gene: 3. Germline V gene data show CDR1 as WSHSY and CDR2 as SAAADI. The CDR3 runs to 15 residues. The CDR3 coding sequence is TGCGCCAGCAGTGAGTCCGGGACAGGGGGCGGAAAACTGTTTTTT. Translated: CASSESGTGGGKLFF.

This clone was detected once. This chain's CDR3 is CASSISPRNTIYF. The CDR3 nucleotides read TGTGCCAGTAGTATCTCCCCCCGAAACACCATATATTTT. The chain combines TRBV19 with TRBJ1-3; D remains ambiguous. V lost 3 bases and J lost 5, with 8 bases in between. This CDR3 has 13 residues. Looked up from germline, CDR1 is LNHDA and CDR2 is SQIVND (reference sequence).

The count of this clone is one. The V call is TRBV11-1, the J call TRBJ2-7; 9 bases are a match to TRBD2. This CDR3 contains 15 residues. Losses at the gene ends were 5 bases for V and 3 bases for J; bases not matched to a gene: 8. CDR1 is SGHAT, CDR2 FQDESV, per germline (reference sequence). CDR3 region: CASSLGLAPIYEQYF. The CDR3, as DNA: TGTGCCAGCAGCCTCGGACTAGCGCCTATCTACGAGCAGTACTTC.

This clone was recorded only once. CDR3 in DNA: TGTGCCAGCAGTGTTCTACGCCTAAACTATGGCTACACCTTC. The encoded protein is CASSVLRLNYGYTF. The rearrangement uses TRBV2 and TRBJ1-2, with no clear D. This CDR3 has 14 amino acids. Between the trimmed V and J ends, which lost 4 bases and 2 bases, there was a span of 11 bases. Germline values: CDR1 SNHLY, CDR2 FYNNEI.

The rearrangement links TRBV4-1 to TRBJ1-5, with D maybe TRBD1 (5 bases). The V end was cut by 4 bases, the J end by 6 bases, with 19 bases between. Germline-derived CDR1 and CDR2 are MGHRA and YSYEKL. This CDR3 has 16 residues. The CDR3 coding sequence is TGCGCCAGCAGCCCGCAAGACTGGGGGTTACCTCAGCCCCAGCATTTT. It is translated as CASSPQDWGLPQPQHF.

The chain combines TRBV7-2 with TRBJ2-7, with 8 bases identical to TRBD2. CDR3 length: 16 amino acids. Trimming cost V 5 bases and J 6 bases; bases outside gene matches: 15. CDR1 is SGHTA and CDR2 is FQGNSA in the germline V gene. Written as DNA, the CDR3 is TGTGCCAGCAGCCGGGCGGGAGGCGGTCAGGGACGCGAGCAGTACTTC. Residues: CASSRAGGGQGREQYF.

The chain combines TRBV7-8 with TRBJ2-2, with D possibly called TRBD1 or TRBD2 (6 bases each). The CDR3 covers 17 residues. CDR1 and CDR2 (germline): SGHVS, FQNEAQ. V lost 1 base to trimming and J lost 7 bases, with 19 bases between them. CDR3 sequence reads: CASSLVQGTARIGELFF. As DNA, the CDR3 is TGTGCCAGCAGCTTAGTTCAGGGGACTGCGCGAATCGGGGAGCTGTTTTTT.

CDR3 DNA: TGTGCCAGCGGACAGGGGGTTCGCAATCAGCCCCAGCATTTT. This gives the protein CASGQGVRNQPQHF. The chain combines TRBV6-5 with TRBJ1-5; TRBD1 matches at 10 bases. The CDR3 covers 14 residues. V trimming: 8 bases; J trimming: 2 bases; junction bases outside the gene matches: 3. Per the germline V gene, CDR1 is MNHEY and CDR2 is SVGAGI.

This clone was observed once. This chain links TRBV6-1 with TRBJ1-1, with D uncertain. The length of the CDR3 is 11 residues. The V and J ends lost 6 bases and 6 bases respectively, with 8 bases between them. In germline, CDR1 is MNHNS, CDR2 SASEGT. The CDR3 loop reads CASSPLAEAFF. CDR3 bases: TGTGCCAGCAGCCCTTTGGCTGAAGCTTTCTTT.